Sequencing of this TCR beta chain was carried out in a study of blood T cell repertoires in COVID-19. Generated by immunoSEQ multiplex PCR, the TCRdb table keeps only in-frame clones and is missing some. The sample includes under 250,000 clones, around 86% of them seen just once. With 2 bases removed from V and 2 bases from J, the gap between germline ends came to 12 bases. The CDR3 runs 15 residues. Germline V gene data show CDR1 as SGHRS and CDR2 as YFSETQ. V and J are TRBV5-1 and TRBJ2-3; D possibly corresponds to TRBD2 (6 bases). This TCR came from a man aged 55 to 70 who had recovered from COVID-19. Sequencing input: peripheral blood. The CDR3 loop reads CASSFWDFYTDTQYF. The CDR3 DNA reads as TGCGCCAGCAGCTTCTGGGACTTTTACACAGATACGCAGTATTTT.